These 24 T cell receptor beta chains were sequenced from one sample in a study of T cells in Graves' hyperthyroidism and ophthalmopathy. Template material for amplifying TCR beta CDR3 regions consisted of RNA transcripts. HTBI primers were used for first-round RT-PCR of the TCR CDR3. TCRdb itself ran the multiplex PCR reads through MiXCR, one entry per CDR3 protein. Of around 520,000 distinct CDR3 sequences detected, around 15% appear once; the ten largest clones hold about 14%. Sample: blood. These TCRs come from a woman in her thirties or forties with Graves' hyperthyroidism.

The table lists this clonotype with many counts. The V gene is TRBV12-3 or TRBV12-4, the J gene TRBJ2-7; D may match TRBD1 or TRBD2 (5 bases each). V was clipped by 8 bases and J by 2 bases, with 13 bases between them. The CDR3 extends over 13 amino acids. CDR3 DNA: TGTGCCAGCGCTACAGGAGGCACCTACGAGCAGTACTTC. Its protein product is CASATGGTYEQYF.

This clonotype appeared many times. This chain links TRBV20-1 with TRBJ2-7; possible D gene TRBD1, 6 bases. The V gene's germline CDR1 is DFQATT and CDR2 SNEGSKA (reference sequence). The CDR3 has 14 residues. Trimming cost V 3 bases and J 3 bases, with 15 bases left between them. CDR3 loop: CSARRQELNYEQYF. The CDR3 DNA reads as TGCAGTGCTAGGCGACAGGAGCTTAACTACGAGCAGTACTTC.

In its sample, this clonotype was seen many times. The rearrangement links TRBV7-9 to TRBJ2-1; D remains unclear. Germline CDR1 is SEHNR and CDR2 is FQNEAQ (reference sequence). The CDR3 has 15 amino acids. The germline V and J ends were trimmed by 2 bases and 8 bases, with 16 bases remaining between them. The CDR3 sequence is CASSLWVGMVDEQFF. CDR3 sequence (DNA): TGTGCCAGCAGCTTATGGGTGGGGATGGTGGATGAGCAGTTCTTC. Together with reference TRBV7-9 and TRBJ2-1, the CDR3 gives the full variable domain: DTGVSQNPRHKITKRGQNVTFRCDPISEHNRLYWYRQTLGQGPEFLTYFQNEAQLEKSRLLSDRFSAERPKGSFSTLEIQRTEQGDSAMYLCASSLWVGMVDEQFFGPGTRLTVL.

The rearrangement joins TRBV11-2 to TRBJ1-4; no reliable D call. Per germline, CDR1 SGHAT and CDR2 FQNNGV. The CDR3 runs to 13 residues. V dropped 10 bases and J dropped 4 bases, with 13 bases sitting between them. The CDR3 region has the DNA TGTGCCATCAGAGAGCAGCTTAATGAAAAACTGTTTTTT. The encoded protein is CAIREQLNEKLFF.

CDR3 coding DNA: TGTGCCTGCTCAGGGGGCGCGGAGACCCAGTACTTC. Translation gives CACSGGAETQYF. This chain uses TRBV30 with TRBJ2-5; 8 bases align to TRBD1. J was trimmed by 5 bases and V by 6 bases; bases with no gene match: 5. The germline gives CDR1 GTSNPN, CDR2 SVGIG (reference sequence). The length of the CDR3 is 12 residues.

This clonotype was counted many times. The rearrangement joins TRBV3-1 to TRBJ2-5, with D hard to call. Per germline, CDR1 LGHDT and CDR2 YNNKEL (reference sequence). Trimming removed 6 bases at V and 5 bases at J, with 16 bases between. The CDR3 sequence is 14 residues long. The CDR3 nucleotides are TGTGCCAGCAGTCCTACCCCAGCGAGGGAGACCCAGTACTTC. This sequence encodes CASSPTPARETQYF.

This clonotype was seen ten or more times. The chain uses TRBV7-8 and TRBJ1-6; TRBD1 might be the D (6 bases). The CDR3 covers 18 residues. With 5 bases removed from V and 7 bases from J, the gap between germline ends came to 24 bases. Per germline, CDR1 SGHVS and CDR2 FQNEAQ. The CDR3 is CASSQRDINFAGNSPLHF. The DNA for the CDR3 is TGTGCCAGCAGCCAACGGGACATTAATTTTGCGGGCAATTCACCCCTCCACTTT. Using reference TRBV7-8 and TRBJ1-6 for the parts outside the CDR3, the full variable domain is GAGVSQSPRYKVAKRGQDVALRCDPISGHVSLFWYQQALGQGPEFLTYFQNEAQLDKSGLPSDRFFAERPEGSVSTLKIQRTQQEDSAVYLCASSQRDINFAGNSPLHFGNGTRLTVT.

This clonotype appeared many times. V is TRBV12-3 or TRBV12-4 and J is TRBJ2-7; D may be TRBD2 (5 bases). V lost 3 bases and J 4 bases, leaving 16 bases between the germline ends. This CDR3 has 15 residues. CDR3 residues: CASSFSSGMGYEQYF. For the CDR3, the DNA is TGTGCCAGCAGTTTTTCCTCGGGAATGGGGTACGAGCAGTACTTC.

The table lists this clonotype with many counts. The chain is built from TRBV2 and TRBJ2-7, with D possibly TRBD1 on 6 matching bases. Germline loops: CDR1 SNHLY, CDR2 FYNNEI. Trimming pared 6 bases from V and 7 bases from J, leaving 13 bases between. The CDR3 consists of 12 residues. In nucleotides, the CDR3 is TGTGCCAGCAGAGAGGGACACCAAGAGCAGTACTTC. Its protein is CASREGHQEQYF.

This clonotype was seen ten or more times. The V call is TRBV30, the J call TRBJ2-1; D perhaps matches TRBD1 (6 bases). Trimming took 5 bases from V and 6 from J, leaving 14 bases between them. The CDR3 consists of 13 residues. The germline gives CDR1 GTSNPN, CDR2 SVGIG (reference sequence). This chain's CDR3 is CAWQGSRVNEQFF. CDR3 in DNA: TGTGCCTGGCAGGGGAGCCGGGTCAATGAGCAGTTCTTC. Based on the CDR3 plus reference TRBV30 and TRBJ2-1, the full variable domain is SQTIHQWPATLVQPVGSPLSLECTVEGTSNPNLYWYRQAAGRGLQLLFYSVGIGQISSEVPQNLSASRPQDRQFILSSKKLLLSDSGFYLCAWQGSRVNEQFFGPGTRLTVL.

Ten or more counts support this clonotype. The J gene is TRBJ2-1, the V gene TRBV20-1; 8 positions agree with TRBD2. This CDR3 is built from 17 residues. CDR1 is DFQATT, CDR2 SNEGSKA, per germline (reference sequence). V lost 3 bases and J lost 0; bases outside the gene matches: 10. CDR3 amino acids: CSASTGYSGSSYNEQFF. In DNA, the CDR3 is TGCAGTGCTAGCACGGGGTACAGCGGGAGCTCCTACAATGAGCAGTTCTTC.

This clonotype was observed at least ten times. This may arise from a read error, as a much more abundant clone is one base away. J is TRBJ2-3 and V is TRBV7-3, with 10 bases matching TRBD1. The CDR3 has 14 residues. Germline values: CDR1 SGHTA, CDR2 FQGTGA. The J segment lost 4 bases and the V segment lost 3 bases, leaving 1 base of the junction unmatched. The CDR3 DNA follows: TGTGCCAGCAGCTTTGGACAGGGGGCAGATACGCAGTATTTT. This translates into CASSFGQGADTQYF.

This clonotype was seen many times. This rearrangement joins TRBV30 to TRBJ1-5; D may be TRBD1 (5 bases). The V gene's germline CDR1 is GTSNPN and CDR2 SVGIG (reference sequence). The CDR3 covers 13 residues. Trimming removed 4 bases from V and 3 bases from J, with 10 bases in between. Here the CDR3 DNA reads TGTGCCTGGACGAAGGGGTTCAATCAGCCCCAGCATTTT. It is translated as CAWTKGFNQPQHF.

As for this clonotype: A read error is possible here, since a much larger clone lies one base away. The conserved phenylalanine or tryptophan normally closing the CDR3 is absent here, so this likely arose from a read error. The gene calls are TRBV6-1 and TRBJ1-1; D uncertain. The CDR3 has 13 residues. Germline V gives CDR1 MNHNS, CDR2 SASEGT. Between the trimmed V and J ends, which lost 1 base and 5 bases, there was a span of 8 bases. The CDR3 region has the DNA TGTGCCAGCAGTGAAGGATGGGAGACTGAAGCTTTCCTT. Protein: CASSEGWETEAFL.

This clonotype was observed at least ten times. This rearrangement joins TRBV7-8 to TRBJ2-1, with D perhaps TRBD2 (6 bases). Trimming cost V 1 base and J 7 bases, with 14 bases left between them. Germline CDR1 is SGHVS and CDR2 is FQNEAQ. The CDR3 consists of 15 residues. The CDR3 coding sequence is TGTGCCAGCAGCTTAGGGCCGGGAGTGTGGAATGAGCAGTTCTTC. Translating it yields CASSLGPGVWNEQFF.

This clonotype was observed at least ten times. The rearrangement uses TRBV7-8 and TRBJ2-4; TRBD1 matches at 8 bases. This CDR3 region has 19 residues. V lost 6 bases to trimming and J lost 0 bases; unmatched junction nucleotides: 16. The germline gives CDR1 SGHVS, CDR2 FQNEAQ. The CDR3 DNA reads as TGTGCCAGCAGTGCGACAGGGGCGGTGGGTTCGGGAGCCAAAAACATTCAGTACTTC. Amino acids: CASSATGAVGSGAKNIQYF.

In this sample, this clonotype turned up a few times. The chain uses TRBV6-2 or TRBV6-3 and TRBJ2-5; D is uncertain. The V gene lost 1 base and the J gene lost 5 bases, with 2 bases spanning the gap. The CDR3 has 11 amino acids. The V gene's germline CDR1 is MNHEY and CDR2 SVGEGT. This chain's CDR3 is CASSYWETQYF. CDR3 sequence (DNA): TGTGCCAGCAGTTACTGGGAGACCCAGTACTTC.

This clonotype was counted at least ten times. CDR3 residues: CSAKDGYTF. DNA of the CDR3: TGCAGTGCTAAAGATGGCTACACCTTC. The chain has TRBV20-1 and TRBJ1-2; D is uncertain. The CDR3 contains 9 residues. V shed 4 bases and J shed 6 bases, with 3 bases lying between them. CDR1 is DFQATT, CDR2 SNEGSKA, per germline (reference sequence).

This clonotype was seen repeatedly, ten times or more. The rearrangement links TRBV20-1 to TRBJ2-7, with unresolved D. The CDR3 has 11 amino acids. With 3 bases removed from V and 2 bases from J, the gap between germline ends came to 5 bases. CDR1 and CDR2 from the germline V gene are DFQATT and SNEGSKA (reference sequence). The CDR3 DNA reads TGCAGTGCTAGGGATCCCTACGAGCAGTACTTC. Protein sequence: CSARDPYEQYF.

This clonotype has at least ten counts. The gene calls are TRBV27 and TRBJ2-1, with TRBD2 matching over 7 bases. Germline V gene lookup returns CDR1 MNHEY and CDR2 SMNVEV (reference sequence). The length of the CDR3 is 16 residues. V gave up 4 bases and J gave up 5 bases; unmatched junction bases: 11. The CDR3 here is CASSSQGSGGNNEQFF. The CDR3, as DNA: TGTGCCAGCAGTTCCCAGGGATCGGGGGGAAACAATGAGCAGTTCTTC.

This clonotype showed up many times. The CDR3: CASSSPGLFYEQFF. The CDR3 DNA sequence: TGTGCCAGCAGTTCGCCCGGGCTTTTCTATGAGCAGTTCTTC. This chain connects TRBV28 to TRBJ2-1; D ambiguous. This CDR3 region has 14 residues. Trimming cost V 4 bases and J 8 bases, with 15 bases left between them. The germline CDR1 and CDR2 sequences are MDHEN and SYDVKM.

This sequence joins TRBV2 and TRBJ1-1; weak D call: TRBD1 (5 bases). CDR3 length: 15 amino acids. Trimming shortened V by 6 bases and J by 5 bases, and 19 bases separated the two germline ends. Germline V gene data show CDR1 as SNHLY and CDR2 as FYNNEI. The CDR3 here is CASSAARAGRTEAFF. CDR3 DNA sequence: TGTGCCAGCAGCGCCGCCAGGGCCGGTCGGACTGAAGCTTTCTTT. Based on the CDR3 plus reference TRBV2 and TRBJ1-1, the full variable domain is EPEVTQTPSHQVTQMGQEVILRCVPISNHLYFYWYRQILGQKVEFLVSFYNNEISEKSEIFDDQFSVERPDGSNFTLKIRSTKLEDSAMYFCASSAARAGRTEAFFGQGTRLTVV.

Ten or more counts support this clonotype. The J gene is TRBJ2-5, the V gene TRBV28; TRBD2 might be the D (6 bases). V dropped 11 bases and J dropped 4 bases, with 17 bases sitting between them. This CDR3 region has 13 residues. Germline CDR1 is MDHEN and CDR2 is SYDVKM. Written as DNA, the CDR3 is TGTGCCTCGGCCTTTTTGGGGGGAGAGACCCAGTACTTC. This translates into CASAFLGGETQYF.

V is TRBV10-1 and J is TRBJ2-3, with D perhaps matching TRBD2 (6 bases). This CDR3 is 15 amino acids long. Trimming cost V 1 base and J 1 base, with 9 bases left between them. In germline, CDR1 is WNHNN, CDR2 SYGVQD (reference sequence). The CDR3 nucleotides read TGCGCCAGCAGTGAGTTCGGGAGTGGCACAGATACGCAGTATTTT. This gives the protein CASSEFGSGTDTQYF.